The 8 T cell receptor beta chains reported below all come from one sample, sequenced in a study of human T cells and chemical hapten exposure. TCRdb used MiXCR to reprocess the RACE reads, holding one entry per CDR3 protein. The table has around 260,000 distinct CDR3 sequences, about 9.4% seen once. Time point: pre-sensitization, week 0. The treatment was: therapeutic diphenylcyclopropenone sensitization with weekly scalp DPC. The starting material was whole blood, obtained in connection with sensitization to the hapten diphenylcyclopropenone (DPC). The receptors were sampled from a woman between 40 and 50 years old with alopecia areata. Some clones in this sample may be carry-over from other donors' samples.

This sequence joins TRBV3-1 and TRBJ2-5; tentatively, D is TRBD2 (5 bases). This CDR3 has 19 residues. The V gene's germline CDR1 is LGHDT and CDR2 YNNKEL (reference sequence). Trimming stripped 0 bases from V and 3 bases from J, with 23 bases between. This CDR3 is CASSQEGSRTFFEKETQYF. Written as DNA, the CDR3 is TGTGCCAGCAGCCAAGAAGGGAGCCGCACCTTCTTTGAGAAAGAGACCCAGTACTTC.

This clonotype was counted a few times. The genes are TRBV10-3 and TRBJ1-2; TRBD1 matches 9 bases. The junction had 16 bases not matched to a gene; V was cut back by 11 bases and J by 3 bases. Germline V gene lookup returns CDR1 ENHRY and CDR2 SYGVKD. The CDR3 spans 16 residues. CDR3: CAAHDLTGGADYGYTF. CDR3 in DNA: TGTGCCGCCCATGACCTCACAGGGGGCGCCGACTATGGCTACACCTTC.

In this sample, this clonotype turned up many times. The chain couples TRBV29-1 to TRBJ2-4; D uncertain. The CDR3 extends over 13 amino acids. Trimming cost V 4 bases and J 0 bases, with 7 bases left between them. Germline CDR1 reads SQVTM; CDR2 reads ANQGSEA. As DNA, the CDR3 is TGCAGCGTTGCAGCCTTAGCCAAAAACATTCAGTACTTC. Amino acid sequence: CSVAALAKNIQYF.

This rearrangement joins TRBV28 to TRBJ2-3; D perhaps matches TRBD2 (6 bases). V was clipped by 5 bases and J by 3 bases, with 15 bases between them. In germline, CDR1 is MDHEN, CDR2 SYDVKM. CDR3 size: 15 residues. The CDR3, as DNA: TGTGCCAGCAGTCCCGGACCGGGGGTGACAGATACGCAGTATTTT. It is translated as CASSPGPGVTDTQYF.

This clonotype was observed a few times. The rearrangement links TRBV7-8 to TRBJ2-7; possible D gene TRBD1, 6 bases. Between the trimmed V and J ends, which lost 5 bases and 4 bases, there was a span of 18 bases. The length of the CDR3 is 15 residues. The germline V gene has CDR1 SGHVS and CDR2 FQNEAQ. Here the CDR3 reads CASSRPGQGRYEQYF. In DNA form, the CDR3 reads TGTGCCAGCAGCCGCCCGGGGCAGGGGCGATACGAGCAGTACTTC.

This clonotype has more than one count but fewer than ten. J is TRBJ2-3 and V is TRBV29-1; D is ambiguous. In germline, CDR1 is SQVTM, CDR2 ANQGSEA. CDR3 length: 16 residues. Trimming took off 5 bases at V and 3 bases at J, with 21 bases between the two ends. The CDR3: CSVRNTRLSSTDTQYF. The CDR3 DNA sequence: TGCAGCGTTAGAAATACTCGCCTGTCTAGTACAGATACGCAGTATTTT.

This clonotype occurred a few times. The chain couples TRBV28 to TRBJ2-5; 9 bases fit TRBD1. The junction had 7 bases not matched to a gene; V was cut back by 4 bases and J by 4 bases. Germline V gene lookup returns CDR1 MDHEN and CDR2 SYDVKM. The CDR3 sequence is 15 residues long. The CDR3 sequence: CASSSLTGGGETQYF. CDR3 nucleotide sequence: TGTGCCAGCAGTTCCCTCACAGGGGGCGGAGAGACCCAGTACTTC.

This clonotype was seen a handful of times. V usage is TRBV6-2 or TRBV6-3 and J usage is TRBJ2-1; D is ambiguous. Trimming left V 6 bases short and J 0 bases short, with 9 bases between. Germline V CDR1 and CDR2: MNHEY, SVGEGT. The CDR3 consists of 14 residues. CDR3 bases: TGTGCCAGCAGGAAGGGAAGCTCCTACAATGAGCAGTTCTTC. It encodes CASRKGSSYNEQFF.